This T cell receptor (beta chain) was identified during a study of T cell responses to AZD1222 COVID-19 vaccine. The data were produced by immunoSEQ multiplex PCR, yet TCRdb's version contains in-frame clones alone and is incomplete. Of approximately 150,000 clones listed, just over 90% are singletons. The CDR3 length is 15 residues. Germline V lookup: CDR1 SGHRS, CDR2 YFSETQ. Trimming removed 0 bases from V and 4 bases from J, with 13 bases in between. This clonotype was sampled from an adult in good health. The sample consisted of peripheral blood, taken on day 0 of AZD1222 vaccination. The rearrangement joins TRBV5-1 to TRBJ1-2; D is ambiguous. The DNA of the CDR3 is TGCGCCAGCAGCTTGGGACACTCGACATCCTATGGCTACACCTTC. Protein: CASSLGHSTSYGYTF.